What follows is one TCR beta chain and its context. Amplification yielded TCR beta CDR3 regions, with RNA transcripts as the source. When the TCR CDR3 underwent first-round RT-PCR, the HTBI primer set was used. MiXCR, applied by TCRdb to the multiplex PCR reads, yields one record per CDR3 protein. The profile shows 560,000 or so distinct CDR3 sequences, about half of them singletons. This entry comes from a study of T cells in Graves' hyperthyroidism and ophthalmopathy. This receptor was obtained from a woman under 30 with Graves' hyperthyroidism. The sequenced sample was peripheral blood or thyroid tissue (not recorded which).

CDR3: CASSQVGREAGTTGELFF. The CDR3 DNA reads TGTGCCAGCAGCCAAGTTGGCAGGGAGGCGGGGACGACCGGGGAGCTGTTTTTT. The rearrangement joins TRBV7-2 to TRBJ2-2; perhaps TRBD2 as D (6 bases). The CDR3 totals 18 residues. Germline lookup yields CDR1 SGHTA and CDR2 FQGNSA. V lost 5 bases and J lost 5, with 24 bases in between.